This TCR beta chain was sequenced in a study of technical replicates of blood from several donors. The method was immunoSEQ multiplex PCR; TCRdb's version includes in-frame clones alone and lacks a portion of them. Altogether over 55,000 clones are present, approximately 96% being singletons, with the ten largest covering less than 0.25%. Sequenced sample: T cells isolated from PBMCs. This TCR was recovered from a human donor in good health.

The CDR3 DNA sequence: TGTGCCAGCAGCTTGGCTGGAGTTCCAGATACGCAGTATTTT. Amino acid sequence: CASSLAGVPDTQYF. The chain has TRBV5-4 and TRBJ2-3, with no clear D. CDR1 SGHNT and CDR2 YYREEE come from the germline V gene (reference sequence). CDR3 length: 14 amino acids. V shed 0 bases and J shed 4 bases, with 9 bases lying between them.